These 25 T cell receptor beta chains were sequenced from one sample in a study of T cell repertoires in cytomegalovirus infection. For these TCRs, the target antigens are not known. In TCRdb, the reads were re-called with MiXCR into one record per CDR3 protein. Among some 270,000 distinct CDR3 sequences listed, 22% were seen once. This sample comprised cultured PBMCs, obtained from culture after CMV antigen stimulation. The receptor source for this set is a human donor in good health (CMV status not recorded). Some clones in this sample may be carry-over from other donors' samples.

J is TRBJ2-1 and V is TRBV12-3 or TRBV12-4; D is possibly TRBD2 (6 bases). The CDR3 is 14 amino acids. V lost 1 base to trimming and J lost 8 bases, with 12 bases between them. The CDR3 sequence is CASSLGTTQDEQFF. The CDR3 DNA reads TGTGCCAGCAGTTTAGGGACTACCCAAGATGAGCAGTTCTTC.

This clonotype was counted between two and nine times. V usage is TRBV12-3 or TRBV12-4 and J usage is TRBJ1-1; tentatively, D is TRBD1 (5 bases). CDR3 length equals 13 residues. The germline V and J ends were trimmed by 6 bases and 5 bases, with 13 bases remaining between them. This chain's CDR3 is CASRGGRGTEAFF. The CDR3 DNA is TGTGCCAGCAGGGGGGGAAGGGGAACTGAAGCTTTCTTT.

This clonotype was detected ten times or more. The chain links TRBV7-2 to TRBJ2-3, with D possibly TRBD2 on 6 matching bases. CDR1 is SGHTA and CDR2 is FQGNSA in the germline V gene. V was trimmed by 5 bases and J by 5 bases, leaving 17 bases between them. CDR3 length: 15 residues. The CDR3 bases are TGTGCCAGCAGCCAGGAACTAGCAGAGAAAGATACGCAGTATTTT. Translated: CASSQELAEKDTQYF.

The chain has TRBV19 and TRBJ2-2; TRBD2 matches 7 bases. The CDR3 is 16 residues long. Germline assignment: CDR1 LNHDA and CDR2 SQIVND (reference sequence). V shed 0 bases, J shed 7 bases, and the junction held 8 bases outside the gene matches. The CDR3 DNA reads TGTGCCAGTAGTATAGATCTATTAAGCGGGATCGGGGAGCTGTTTTTT. This encodes CASSIDLLSGIGELFF.

V usage is TRBV4-1 and J usage is TRBJ2-7, with 7 bases lining up with TRBD1. Germline CDR1 and CDR2: MGHRA and YSYEKL. Germline trimming cut 5 bases from V and 3 bases from J; bases unmatched to any gene: 4. The CDR3 has 13 amino acids. CDR3 region: CASSGAGGYEQYF. DNA of the CDR3: TGCGCCAGCAGCGGGGCAGGGGGCTACGAGCAGTACTTC.

This clonotype was seen a handful of times. The rearrangement joins TRBV6-2 or TRBV6-3 to TRBJ2-5, with unresolved D. This CDR3 contains 15 residues. V lost 4 bases and J lost 0, with 12 bases in between. The germline V gene has CDR1 MNHEY and CDR2 SVGEGT. The CDR3 spells CASSFPRRHQETQYF. CDR3 bases: TGTGCCAGCAGTTTCCCCAGACGCCACCAAGAGACCCAGTACTTC.

At least ten counts were recorded for this clonotype. The chain links TRBV7-2 to TRBJ2-6; the D gene is possibly TRBD2 (7 bases). Germline V gene data show CDR1 as SGHTA and CDR2 as FQGNSA. The CDR3 covers 17 residues. Trimming removed 3 bases from V and 1 base from J, with 13 bases in between. This CDR3 is CASSFGGASSGANVLTF. For the CDR3, the DNA is TGTGCCAGCAGCTTTGGGGGGGCTTCTTCTGGGGCCAACGTCCTGACTTTC. Full variable domain (rest looked up from reference TRBV7-2 and TRBJ2-6): GAGVSQSPSNKVTEKGKDVELRCDPISGHTALYWYRQSLGQGLEFLIYFQGNSAPDKSGLPSDRFSAERTGGSVSTLTIQRTQQEDSAVYLCASSFGGASSGANVLTFGAGSRLTVL.

A note on this clonotype: The junction does not match germline at one end; this may be a read error. The chain couples TRBV7-3 to TRBJ2-3, with a possible D match to TRBD2 (6 bases). Germline CDR1 SGHTA, CDR2 FQGTGA. The CDR3 spans 17 residues. The CDR3 bases are TGTGCTAGCAGTCCCGTCGGGAGAGGCCCCAGGGAAGATACGCAGTATTTT. It codes for CASSPVGRGPREDTQYF.

This clonotype was counted a few times. This chain connects TRBV5-4 to TRBJ1-4; D not resolved. The CDR3 runs 15 residues. The V end was cut by 0 bases, the J end by 6 bases, with 12 bases between. Looked up from germline, CDR1 is SGHNT and CDR2 is YYREEE (reference sequence). In DNA form, the CDR3 reads TGTGCCAGCAGCTTGGGTGGGCCATGGGATGAAAAACTGTTTTTT. Translating it yields CASSLGGPWDEKLFF.

V usage is TRBV15 and J usage is TRBJ2-5, with D perhaps TRBD2 (6 bases). This CDR3 comprises 12 residues. Trimming stripped 1 base from V and 10 bases from J, with 10 bases between. Per germline, CDR1 LNHNV and CDR2 YYDKDF (reference sequence). This CDR3 is CATSRARELQYF. The CDR3 DNA follows: TGTGCCACCAGCAGAGCACGGGAGCTCCAGTACTTC.

This clonotype was detected a few times. The rearrangement uses TRBV4-3 and TRBJ2-1; TRBD2 matches 12 bases. V lost 3 bases to trimming and J lost 4 bases; unmatched junction nucleotides: 4. The CDR3 has 16 residues. Per germline, CDR1 LGHNA and CDR2 YSLEER. CDR3 in DNA: TGCGCCAGCAGCCAGTCGGGACTAGCGGGTTACAATGAGCAGTTCTTC. This sequence encodes CASSQSGLAGYNEQFF.

This clonotype occurred a few times. V usage is TRBV27 and J usage is TRBJ1-2; the match to TRBD1 covers 7 bases. The length of the CDR3 is 13 residues. J gave up 5 bases and V 5 bases, and 5 bases lay outside the gene matches. Germline CDR1 reads MNHEY; CDR2 reads SMNVEV (reference sequence). The CDR3 spells CASSQDRAYGYTF. CDR3 DNA: TGTGCCAGCAGTCAAGACAGGGCTTATGGCTACACCTTC.

At least ten counts were recorded for this clonotype. The chain carries TRBV7-2 and TRBJ2-1; 8 positions match TRBD2. This CDR3 contains 16 residues. The V gene's germline CDR1 is SGHTA and CDR2 FQGNSA. J was trimmed by 7 bases and V by 5 bases; bases with no gene match: 13. The CDR3 sequence is CASSEKVGLGFNEQFF. DNA for the CDR3: TGTGCCAGCAGCGAAAAGGTGGGACTAGGTTTTAATGAGCAGTTCTTC.

V and J are TRBV9 and TRBJ2-5; possibly TRBD2 for D (5 bases). The CDR3 totals 14 residues. Per the germline V gene, CDR1 is SGDLS and CDR2 is YYNGEE. The V gene lost 0 bases and the J gene lost 6 bases, with 12 bases spanning the gap. Here the CDR3 reads CASSVGGSRKTQYF. For the CDR3, the DNA is TGTGCCAGCAGCGTAGGTGGGAGTCGGAAGACCCAGTACTTC.

At least ten counts were recorded for this clonotype. The J gene is TRBJ2-5, the V gene TRBV7-2; 9 nucleotides agree with TRBD1. This CDR3 has 14 amino acids. CDR1 is SGHTA, CDR2 FQGNSA, per germline. Unmatched junction bases numbered 6, after V lost 5 bases and J lost 5 bases. The DNA of the CDR3 is TGTGCCAGCAGCCCCGGACAGGGGAGCGAGACCCAGTACTTC. This sequence encodes CASSPGQGSETQYF. The full variable domain, with the rest looked up from reference TRBV7-2 and TRBJ2-5, is GAGVSQSPSNKVTEKGKDVELRCDPISGHTALYWYRQSLGQGLEFLIYFQGNSAPDKSGLPSDRFSAERTGGSVSTLTIQRTQQEDSAVYLCASSPGQGSETQYFGPGTRLLVL.

This clonotype was seen many times. This rearrangement joins TRBV19 to TRBJ2-1; 9 bases map to TRBD2. This CDR3 is built from 15 residues. Per germline, CDR1 LNHDA and CDR2 SQIVND (reference sequence). The V gene end was trimmed by 3 bases and the J gene end by 7 bases; junction bases not matched to a gene: 7. DNA for the CDR3: TGTGCCAGTAGTATCTGGCGGGAGGGTAGGAATGAGCAGTTCTTC. Amino acid sequence: CASSIWREGRNEQFF.

Many counts were recorded for this clonotype. The chain is built from TRBV7-2 and TRBJ1-1, with 12 bases aligning to TRBD1. J lost 8 bases, V lost 5 bases, and 6 bases had no gene match. Germline CDR1 reads SGHTA; CDR2 reads FQGNSA. This CDR3 is 14 amino acids long. CDR3 coding DNA: TGTGCCAGCAGCGGGACAGGGGGCGCTTCCGAAGCTTTCTTT. It specifies CASSGTGGASEAFF.

The chain employs TRBV2 and TRBJ1-5; possibly TRBD1 for D (6 bases). Germline CDR1 SNHLY, CDR2 FYNNEI. V was clipped by 8 bases and J by 0 bases, with 14 bases between them. CDR3 length equals 15 residues. In nucleotides, the CDR3 is TGTGCCAGCGGGAGGACAGTGAATAGCAATCAGCCCCAGCATTTT. Protein: CASGRTVNSNQPQHF.

This clonotype was seen ten or more times. The genes are TRBV7-2 and TRBJ2-1; TRBD2 matches 7 bases. V was clipped by 0 bases and J by 5 bases; unmatched bases: 4. The CDR3 length is 15 residues. Per germline, CDR1 SGHTA and CDR2 FQGNSA. CDR3: CASSLARERHNEQFF. As DNA, the CDR3 is TGTGCCAGCAGCTTAGCGCGGGAGAGGCACAATGAGCAGTTCTTC.

Only a few counts were recorded for this clonotype. The rearrangement joins TRBV27 to TRBJ2-7, with D tentatively TRBD2 (5 bases). V shed 6 bases and J shed 2 bases, with 17 bases lying between them. Germline CDR1 reads MNHEY; CDR2 reads SMNVEV (reference sequence). The CDR3 extends over 15 amino acids. The CDR3 loop is CASSHPTRGTYEQYF. CDR3 DNA sequence: TGTGCCAGCAGCCATCCTACCAGAGGGACCTACGAGCAGTACTTC.

This clonotype showed up many times. The chain joins TRBV11-2 to TRBJ2-5; TRBD2 agrees at 10 bases. V was clipped by 3 bases and J by 4 bases; unmatched bases: 8. CDR1 SGHAT and CDR2 FQNNGV come from the germline V gene. CDR3 size: 16 residues. The CDR3 is CASSLGIAGGPETQYF. Written as DNA, the CDR3 is TGTGCCAGCAGCTTGGGAATAGCGGGAGGTCCAGAGACCCAGTACTTC.

The chain uses TRBV7-2 and TRBJ2-2, with D tentatively TRBD1 (6 bases). CDR3 length: 16 residues. CDR1 and CDR2 from the germline V gene are SGHTA and FQGNSA. V dropped 6 bases and J dropped 5 bases, with 19 bases sitting between them. Here the CDR3 reads CASSLMVDRITGELFF. As DNA, the CDR3 is TGTGCCAGCAGTCTTATGGTGGACAGAATAACCGGGGAGCTGTTTTTT.

This clonotype was recorded many times. The chain uses TRBV7-2 and TRBJ2-7, with 8 bases matching TRBD1. The CDR3 has 12 amino acids. Germline CDR1 and CDR2: SGHTA and FQGNSA. Trimming at V came to 4 bases and at J to 5 bases, leaving 1 base not matched to a gene. The CDR3 coding sequence is TGTGCCAGCAGCTCGACAGGGGACGAGCAGTACGTC. Its protein is CASSSTGDEQYV.

The chain recombines TRBV7-6 with TRBJ2-7, with 11 bases fitting TRBD2. The CDR3 extends over 15 amino acids. V was pared by 5 bases and J by 2 bases, with 5 bases of the junction left unmatched. Germline lookup yields CDR1 SGHVS and CDR2 FNYEAQ. CDR3 sequence: CASSATSGGPYEQYF. For the CDR3, the DNA is TGTGCCAGCAGCGCAACTAGCGGGGGACCCTACGAGCAGTACTTC.

Ten or more counts support this clonotype. The chain has TRBV7-2 and TRBJ1-5; D is perhaps TRBD1 (6 bases). The germline gives CDR1 SGHTA, CDR2 FQGNSA. Trimming took 3 bases from V and 2 from J, leaving 11 bases between them. This CDR3 region has 15 residues. The CDR3 DNA sequence: TGTGCCAGCAGCTTCGGGGGGGCGGGCAATCAGCCCCAGCATTTT. This sequence encodes CASSFGGAGNQPQHF.